The entry below describes one T cell receptor (beta chain). Its antigen is unidentified. The record originates from a study of beta chain features in type 1 diabetes. Regarding the study as a whole: TCRB CDR3s from Type 1 diabetes patients were moderately but significantly shorter in all four CD4+ subsets. VDJ junctions sequenced from type 1 diabetes patients showed fewer insertions and more deletions.

CDR1 and CDR2 (germline): MGHDK, SYGVNS. Losses at the gene ends were 3 bases for V and 4 bases for J; bases not matched to a gene: 8. The CDR3 consists of 15 residues. What was sequenced were expressed TCRB transcripts, since all of the isolated RNA had been reverse transcribed. The study sequenced naive, central memory and regulatory T cell samples to an average of about 3.6 million reads. The method was immunoSEQ multiplex PCR; TCRdb's version includes in-frame clones alone and lacks a portion of them. The sample lists about 320,000 clones, less than 15% occurring once. There was one heparinised blood draw per donor, averaging roughly 0.12 L.

Material for sequencing was central memory CD4+ T cells from blood. V usage is TRBV25-1 and J usage is TRBJ1-2; 7 nucleotides align to TRBD1. This clonotype originated in a man aged 25 to 40 in good health. CDR3 coding DNA: TGTGCCAGCAGTGAGGAGGGGGCGCGGGGCTATGGCTACACCTTC. Amino acid sequence: CASSEEGARGYGYTF.